Below, 13 T cell receptor beta chains from the same sample are listed, as sequenced in a study of response to subunit inactivated influenza vaccine. MiXCR, applied by TCRdb to the RT-PCR reads, yields one record per CDR3 protein. The data contain hundreds of thousands of distinct CDR3 sequences, about 10% of them singletons. These data were likewise used in another study, on T cells expressing NK-cell markers. This second report adds: It was by 5'RACE template switching with UMIs that TCR beta cDNA was made.

The sequencing here drew on PBMCs from blood, taken on the day of vaccination. The receptors shown here come from a man between 45 and 60 years old who received an inactivated influenza vaccine.

This clonotype was picked up a small number of times. V usage is TRBV28 and J usage is TRBJ2-7, with D perhaps matching TRBD2 (5 bases). This CDR3 is 12 amino acids long. CDR1 and CDR2 (germline): MDHEN, SYDVKM. V was shortened by 8 bases and J by 3 bases, with 11 bases between the two germline ends. The DNA of the CDR3 is TGTGCCAGCGAGGGCTATGGCTACGAGCAGTACTTC. It codes for CASEGYGYEQYF.

V gene TRBV21-1 combines with J gene TRBJ2-7; TRBD2, the table's D call, was not compared with the DNA. TRBV21-1 is listed as a pseudogene. The CDR3 extends over 13 amino acids. In DNA, the CDR3 is TGTGCAGAAGGGACTAGCGGAGCCTACGAGCAGTACTTC. Translation: CAEGTSGAYEQYF.

In its sample, this clonotype was seen a few times. This chain joins TRBV10-3 and TRBJ2-6; possible D gene TRBD1, 6 bases. Trimming removed 6 bases from V and 2 bases from J, with 17 bases in between. CDR3 length: 17 amino acids. The germline V gene encodes CDR1 ENHRY and CDR2 SYGVKD. CDR3 loop: CAIRTKSQGPGANVLTF. The CDR3 DNA reads as TGTGCCATCAGGACGAAATCACAGGGCCCTGGGGCCAACGTCCTGACTTTC.

The chain carries TRBV6-2 or TRBV6-3 and TRBJ1-5, with TRBD1 identical over 10 bases. CDR1 and CDR2 (germline): MNHEY, SVGEGT. This CDR3 has 16 amino acids. V lost 5 bases and J lost 4; bases outside the gene matches: 8. DNA of the CDR3: TGTGCCAGCAGTCACGGGACAGGGGCCTATAATCAGCCCCAGCATTTT. It codes for CASSHGTGAYNQPQHF.

This clonotype has at least ten counts. V usage is TRBV3-1 and J usage is TRBJ2-2; no reliable D call. CDR1 is LGHDT, CDR2 YNNKEL, per germline (reference sequence). This CDR3 has 12 amino acids. V was shortened by 5 bases and J by 8 bases, with 9 bases between the two germline ends. CDR3 nucleotide sequence: TGTGCCAGCAGCTCCGGGTCGGGGGAGCTGTTTTTT. Protein: CASSSGSGELFF.

Comments on this clonotype: This may stem from a read error, because a much larger clone lies one nucleotide away. CDR3 in DNA: TGCGCCAGCTACCATTATACTAGCCCGAGCTCCTACGAGCAGTACTTC. Translating it yields CASYHYTSPSSYEQYF. V and J are TRBV10-2 and TRBJ2-7; a weak D match, TRBD2 (6 bases). The CDR3 sequence is 16 residues long. V was clipped by 8 bases and J by 0 bases, with 20 bases between them. Germline values: CDR1 WSHSY, CDR2 SAAADI.

This clonotype was counted at least ten times. This chain links TRBV20-1 with TRBJ1-6, with TRBD1 matching 10 bases. With V trimmed by 3 bases and J by 8 bases, 4 bases remained unmatched. CDR3 size: 14 residues. Germline loops: CDR1 DFQATT, CDR2 SNEGSKA (reference sequence). The CDR3 DNA is TGCAGTGCTAGGACCGGGACAGGGGATTCACCCCTCCACTTT. It yields the protein CSARTGTGDSPLHF.

This clonotype came up many times. This chain uses TRBV10-2 with TRBJ1-2, with a weak D call TRBD1 (6 bases). V lost 5 bases and J 4 bases, leaving 11 bases between the germline ends. From germline, CDR1 is WSHSY and CDR2 SAAADI. The CDR3 is 13 residues long. The CDR3 DNA sequence: TGCGCCAGCAGTCCAGACAGGCGCTATGGCTACACCTTC. Protein product: CASSPDRRYGYTF.

This clonotype was observed a few times. The CDR3 loop is CASSQATGTRQETQYF. CDR3 coding DNA: TGTGCCAGCAGCCAAGCTACCGGGACACGCCAAGAGACCCAGTACTTC. The chain joins TRBV4-2 to TRBJ2-5; D might be TRBD1 (6 bases). V was trimmed by 1 base and J by 1 base, leaving 13 bases between them. The CDR3 loop spans 16 amino acids. Germline assignment: CDR1 LGHNA and CDR2 YNFKEQ.

This chain joins TRBV4-2 and TRBJ2-2, with 11 bases lining up with TRBD1. This CDR3 is built from 18 residues. Per the germline V gene, CDR1 is LGHNA and CDR2 is YNFKEQ. Trimming cost V 0 bases and J 7 bases; bases outside gene matches: 10. The CDR3 region is CASSQDGAGQGGVGELFF. Written as DNA, the CDR3 is TGTGCCAGCAGCCAAGATGGGGCGGGACAGGGGGGAGTCGGGGAGCTGTTTTTT.

The rearrangement uses TRBV12-3 or TRBV12-4 and TRBJ1-4; TRBD1 aligns across 10 bases. The CDR3 has 15 residues. J lost 7 bases, V lost 6 bases, and 8 bases had no gene match. The CDR3 DNA reads as TGTGCCAGCAGCCTAGGGACAGGGGTCGGTGAAAAACTGTTTTTT. This sequence encodes CASSLGTGVGEKLFF.

The rearrangement uses TRBV7-2 and TRBJ2-1, with no clear D. Trimming removed 1 base at V and 4 bases at J, with 8 bases between. The CDR3 has 14 amino acids. The germline gives CDR1 SGHTA, CDR2 FQGNSA. In nucleotides, the CDR3 is TGTGCCAGCAGCTTAGGCAGAACGTACAATGAGCAGTTCTTC. This codes for CASSLGRTYNEQFF.

The J gene is TRBJ2-3, the V gene TRBV20-1; 9 bases match TRBD2. From germline, CDR1 is DFQATT and CDR2 SNEGSKA (reference sequence). V trimming: 6 bases; J trimming: 2 bases; junction bases outside the gene matches: 6. The CDR3 is 14 residues long. The DNA for the CDR3 is TGCAGTGCGTACCTAGCGGGATCCACAGATACGCAGTATTTT. Protein product: CSAYLAGSTDTQYF.